This is a list of T cell receptor beta chains from one sample in a study of blood T cell repertoires in COVID-19. Using immunoSEQ multiplex PCR, the repertoire was profiled, and TCRdb retains in-frame clones only, with some absent. There are about 310,000 clones in the sample; roughly 85% occur only once, and 1.9% lies in the top ten. Sequenced material: PBMCs or T cells enriched from blood (not recorded which). These receptors came from a woman aged 30 to 39 who had been exposed to COVID-19. Each CDR3 is given with its conserved first and last residue. A D gene is named only where the DNA matches it firmly. Only some rows state a clone size, as once, few, many or a class for expanded clones.

TRBJ2-3 once TRBV6-6 NA TGTGCCAGCTTCCCAGGGCCTCATGATACGCAGTATTTT CASFPGPHDTQYF
TRBJ2-7 NA TRBV5-5 NA TGTGCCAGCAGTCAACCTACGGGAGCCTACGAGCAGTACTTC CASSQPTGAYEQYF
TRBJ2-2 NA TRBV9 NA TGTGCCAGCAGCGTAAAACAGGGGAACACCGGGGAGCTGTTTTTT CASSVKQGNTGELFF
TRBJ1-1 NA TRBV28 NA TGTGCCAGCAGTTTATGGGCAGCTGAGGACACTGAAGCTTTCTTT CASSLWAAEDTEAFF
TRBJ2-5 NA TRBV27 NA TGTGCCAGCAGTTTGGTCAGGGCTTCGGGCCAGTACTTC CASSLVRASGQYF
TRBJ2-7 NA TRBV5-6 NA TGTGCCAGCTCCACCGGTTACGAGCAGTACTTC CASSTGYEQYF
TRBJ2-7 NA TRBV6-5 TRBD1 TGTGCCAGCAGTTTCAAACCGGGACAGGGCTACGAGCAGTACTTC CASSFKPGQGYEQYF
TRBJ1-5 NA TRBV27 TRBD1 TGTGCCAGCAGGACAGGGGATGTTGGTCAGCCCCAGCATTTT CASRTGDVGQPQHF
TRBJ2-7 NA TRBV2 TRBD2 TGTGCCAGCAGTCGAGGGACTAGCGGGAGACGCGAGCAGTACTTC CASSRGTSGRREQYF
TRBJ1-2 once TRBV28 TRBD1 TGTGCCAGCACGACAGGGACCGCTCGATTTCATGGCTACACCTTC CASTTGTARFHGYTF
TRBJ2-4 NA TRBV19 TRBD1 TGTGCCAGTAGTATGGACAGGGGGCTCCAAAACATTCAGTACTTC CASSMDRGLQNIQYF
TRBJ2-7 NA TRBV2 NA TGTGCCAGCAGTACCACCCGCACAGGCCACGAGCAGTACTTC CASSTTRTGHEQYF
TRBJ2-3 NA TRBV7-9 NA TGTGCCAGCAGTCCTAATCCAGATACGCAGTATTTT CASSPNPDTQYF
TRBJ2-7 NA TRBV2 NA TGTGCCAGCAGTCCACGAGGTGCCTACGAGCAGTACTTC CASSPRGAYEQYF
TRBJ1-6 NA TRBV3-1/TRBV3-2 TRBD1 TGTGCCAGCAGAACCTGGACAGGGGGTTCACCCCTCCACTTT CASRTWTGGSPLHF
TRBJ1-2 NA TRBV18 NA TGTGCCAGCTCACCAGGACAGATCTATGGCTACACCTTC CASSPGQIYGYTF
TRBJ1-5 NA TRBV19 NA TGTGCCAGTAGTATAGGGCTCCCCCTTAGCAATCAGCCCCAGCATTTT CASSIGLPLSNQPQHF
TRBJ2-7 NA TRBV11-2 NA TGTGCCAGCAGCCTCGGGTCCAACATCTACGAGCAGTACTTC CASSLGSNIYEQYF
TRBJ2-7 few TRBV19 TRBD1 TGTGCCACCTGGGACAGGGGATCCTACGAGCAGTACTTC CATWDRGSYEQYF
TRBJ2-6 NA TRBV9 TRBD1 TGTGCCAGCAACAAGGGGGCGACTCCTGGGGCCAACGTCCTGACTTTC CASNKGATPGANVLTF
TRBJ2-7 NA TRBV7-9 TRBD1 TGTGCCAGCCGGACAGGGCGAGGCGAGCAGTACTTC CASRTGRGEQYF
TRBJ2-3 NA TRBV18 TRBD2 TGTGCCAGCTCATCAGCGGGGGGAAGCACAGATACGCAGTATTTT CASSSAGGSTDTQYF
TRBJ1-2 NA TRBV6-5 NA TGTGCCAGCAGTTACCCCTCAAAGGGAGACTATGGCTACACCTTC CASSYPSKGDYGYTF
TRBJ1-3 NA TRBV5-1 TRBD1 TGCGCCAGCAGCCCCAGACAGGGCTCTGGAAACACCATATATTTT CASSPRQGSGNTIYF
TRBJ2-2 NA TRBV30 NA TGTGCCTGGAGCGAGGCCGGGGAGCTGTTTTTT CAWSEAGELFF
TRBJ2-7 NA TRBV19 NA TGTGCCAGTAGTTCCCGGACAGCCTACGAGCAGTACTTC CASSSRTAYEQYF
TRBJ1-2 NA TRBV7-2 TRBD1 TGTGCCAGCAGCTTAGGGGACAGGTCATATAACTATGGCTACACCTTC CASSLGDRSYNYGYTF
TRBJ2-1 NA TRBV6-6 TRBD2 TGTGCCAGCAGACTAGCGGGAGCTGAAGGTGGTGAGCAGTTCTTC CASRLAGAEGGEQFF
TRBJ1-5 few TRBV28 NA TGTGCCAGCAGTACCCGCAGGGATGCCAATCAGCCCCAGCATTTT CASSTRRDANQPQHF
TRBJ2-5 NA TRBV5-1 NA TGCGCCAGCAGCTTGAACATCCAAGAGACCCAGTACTTC CASSLNIQETQYF
TRBJ1-1 NA TRBV27 NA TGTGCCAGCAGTCTCAACCCGGACAGCCCTGAAGCTTTCTTT CASSLNPDSPEAFF
TRBJ2-5 NA TRBV18 TRBD2 TGTGCCAGCTCTCGCGGGGGGGACAGCCATGTCCAGACCCAGTACTTC CASSRGGDSHVQTQYF
TRBJ1-6 NA TRBV9 NA TGTGCCAGCAGCGTAAAGGAGACCCTCTTCACTCTTTCACCCCTCCACTTT CASSVKETLFTLSPLHF
TRBJ1-6 NA TRBV14 NA TGTGCCAGCAGCCAAGAGTACGGAGGGAATTCACCCCTCCACTTT CASSQEYGGNSPLHF
TRBJ1-6 NA TRBV9 TRBD1 TGTGCCAGCAGCCCCCGGACAGGGGGCTATAATTCACCCCTCCACTTT CASSPRTGGYNSPLHF
TRBJ1-4 few TRBV2 NA TGTGCCAGCAGTGAGGCGGATGAAAAACTGTTTTTT CASSEADEKLFF
TRBJ2-3 few TRBV9 TRBD2 TGTGCCAGCAGCGCTACTAGCGTAAAGAGGATGGATACGCAGTATTTT CASSATSVKRMDTQYF
TRBJ2-2 NA TRBV3-1/TRBV3-2 TRBD1 TGTGCCAGCAGCCGACGGACAGGGCAAAACACCGGGGAGCTGTTTTTT CASSRRTGQNTGELFF
TRBJ2-7 NA TRBV9 NA TGTGCCAGCAGCGTAGACGGTCTTAGCAACTACGAGCAGTACTTC CASSVDGLSNYEQYF
TRBJ2-7 NA TRBV15 TRBD1 TGTGCCACCAGCATCGGGACAGGGGGCCCCTACGAGCAGTACTTC CATSIGTGGPYEQYF
TRBJ2-2 NA TRBV5-4 NA TGTGCCAGCAGCCTATATTCCGGGGAGCTGTTTTTT CASSLYSGELFF
TRBJ2-2 NA TRBV27 TRBD2 TGTGCCAGCAGTTTACCCGCGGGAGGCACCGGGGAGCTGTTTTTT CASSLPAGGTGELFF
TRBJ2-7 NA TRBV2 TRBD2 TGTGCCAGCAGGAACATAGCGGGCACCTACGAGCAGTACTTC CASRNIAGTYEQYF
TRBJ1-5 NA TRBV6-1 TRBD1 TGTGCCAGCAGTGAGACAGGGGCTCCCGGGCCCCAGCATTTT CASSETGAPGPQHF
TRBJ2-5 NA TRBV19 NA TGTGCCAGTAGTATAAGGTCTCTCGGGGGACAAGAGACCCAGTACTTC CASSIRSLGGQETQYF
TRBJ1-4 NA TRBV28 NA TGTGCCAGCAGACAAATGGGGGGGCGCGGGGAAAAACTGTTTTTT CASRQMGGRGEKLFF
TRBJ2-7 NA TRBV28 TRBD2 TGTGCCAGCAGTCCCGGGACTAGCGGGAGTTCCTTCTACGAGCAGTACTTC CASSPGTSGSSFYEQYF
TRBJ2-7 few TRBV18 NA TGTGCCAGCCGCGGGGTCGCGACCTACGAGCAGTACTTC CASRGVATYEQYF
TRBJ2-7 NA TRBV10-3 NA TGTGCCATCAGTGAGTCGGCTAGGTACGAGCAGTACTTC CAISESARYEQYF
TRBJ1-1 NA TRBV19 NA TGTGCCAGTGCTTCTACAGAGCCGAACACTGAAGCTTTCTTT CASASTEPNTEAFF
TRBJ1-1 few TRBV30 TRBD1 TGTGCCTGCCATAGACAGGGTAACACTGAAGCTTTCTTT CACHRQGNTEAFF
TRBJ1-2 NA TRBV11-2 NA TGTGCCAGCAGCTTAGAACGGGGGGCGGGCTATGGCTACACCTTC CASSLERGAGYGYTF
TRBJ2-1 few TRBV3-1/TRBV3-2 TRBD2 TGTGCCAGCAGCCAGATGTATGTGAGCGGGAGCGGTAATGAGCAGTTCTTC CASSQMYVSGSGNEQFF